Following are 4 T cell receptor beta chains from one sample sequenced in a study of T cell repertoires in cytomegalovirus infection. A single record per CDR3 protein comes from TCRdb applying MiXCR to the reads. The sample lists around 430,000 distinct CDR3 sequences; approximately 46% were seen once. No antigens are known for them. The specimen was cultured PBMCs, collected from culture after CMV antigen stimulation. The source of these receptors is a human donor in good health (CMV status not recorded). Some clones in this sample may be carry-over from other donors' samples.

This chain joins TRBV15 and TRBJ2-5; no clear D. This CDR3 contains 14 residues. Germline CDR1 reads LNHNV; CDR2 reads YYDKDF (reference sequence). V shed 0 bases and J shed 3 bases, with 8 bases lying between them. The CDR3, as DNA: TGTGCCACCAGCAGAGATCTGCCAGAAGAGACCCAGTACTTC. It encodes CATSRDLPEETQYF.

The chain employs TRBV19 and TRBJ1-3; no clear D gene. V gave up 6 bases and J gave up 0 bases, with 18 bases separating them. Germline V CDR1 and CDR2: LNHDA, SQIVND (reference sequence). The CDR3 has 17 amino acids. The CDR3 spells CASSPGSASSSGNTIYF. For the CDR3, the DNA is TGTGCCAGTAGCCCCGGTAGCGCGTCGTCCTCTGGAAACACCATATATTTT.

The rearrangement uses TRBV6-6 and TRBJ1-1; D remains unclear. Trimming removed 6 bases at V and 1 base at J, with 18 bases between. Per the germline V gene, CDR1 is MNHNY and CDR2 is SVGAGI (reference sequence). The CDR3 loop spans 16 amino acids. CDR3: CASSQPLGRQNTEAFF. CDR3 in DNA: TGTGCCAGCAGCCAACCCTTGGGAAGACAGAACACTGAAGCTTTCTTT.

The rearrangement joins TRBV7-8 to TRBJ1-6; D unresolved. This CDR3 has 12 amino acids. Germline-derived CDR1 and CDR2 are SGHVS and FQNEAQ. V lost 1 base and J lost 12, with 7 bases in between. The CDR3 reads CASSLVEEPLHF. Written as DNA, the CDR3 is TGTGCCAGCAGCTTAGTGGAGGAACCCCTCCACTTT.